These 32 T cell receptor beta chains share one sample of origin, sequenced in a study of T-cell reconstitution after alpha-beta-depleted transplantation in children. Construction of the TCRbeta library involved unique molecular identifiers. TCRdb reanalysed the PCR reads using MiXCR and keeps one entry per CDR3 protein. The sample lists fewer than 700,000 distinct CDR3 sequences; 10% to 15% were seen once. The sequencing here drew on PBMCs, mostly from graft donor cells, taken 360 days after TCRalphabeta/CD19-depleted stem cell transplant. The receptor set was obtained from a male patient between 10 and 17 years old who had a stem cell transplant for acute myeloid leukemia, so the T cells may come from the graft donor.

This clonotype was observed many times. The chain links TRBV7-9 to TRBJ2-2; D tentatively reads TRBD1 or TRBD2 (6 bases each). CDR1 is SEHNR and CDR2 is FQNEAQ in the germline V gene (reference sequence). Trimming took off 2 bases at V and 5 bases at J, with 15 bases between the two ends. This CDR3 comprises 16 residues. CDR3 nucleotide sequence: TGTGCCAGCAGCTTAAGTCCGGGGGCATATACCGGGGAGCTGTTTTTT. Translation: CASSLSPGAYTGELFF. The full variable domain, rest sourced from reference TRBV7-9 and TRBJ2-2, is DTGVSQNPRHKITKRGQNVTFRCDPISEHNRLYWYRQTLGQGPEFLTYFQNEAQLEKSRLLSDRFSAERPKGSFSTLEIQRTEQGDSAMYLCASSLSPGAYTGELFFGEGSRLTVL.

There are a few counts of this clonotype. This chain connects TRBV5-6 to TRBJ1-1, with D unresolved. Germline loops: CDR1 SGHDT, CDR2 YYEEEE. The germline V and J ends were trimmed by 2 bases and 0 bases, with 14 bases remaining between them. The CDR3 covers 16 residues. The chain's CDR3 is CASSFYTLVVNTEAFF. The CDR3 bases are TGTGCCAGCAGCTTCTATACCCTTGTGGTGAACACTGAAGCTTTCTTT.

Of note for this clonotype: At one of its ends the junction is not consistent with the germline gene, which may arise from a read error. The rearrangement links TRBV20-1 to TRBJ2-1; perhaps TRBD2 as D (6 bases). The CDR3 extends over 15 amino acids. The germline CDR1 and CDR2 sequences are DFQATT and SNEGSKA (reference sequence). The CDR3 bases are TGCTGTGCTAGAGGGGCGGGGCTTGCCTACAATGAGCAGTTCTTC. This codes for CCARGAGLAYNEQFF.

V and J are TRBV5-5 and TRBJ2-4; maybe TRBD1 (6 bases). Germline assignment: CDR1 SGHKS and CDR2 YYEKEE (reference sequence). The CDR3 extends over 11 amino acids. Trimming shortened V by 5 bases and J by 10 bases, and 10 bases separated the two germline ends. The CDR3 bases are TGTGCCAGCAGTAGGGGACAAATTCAGTACTTC. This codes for CASSRGQIQYF.

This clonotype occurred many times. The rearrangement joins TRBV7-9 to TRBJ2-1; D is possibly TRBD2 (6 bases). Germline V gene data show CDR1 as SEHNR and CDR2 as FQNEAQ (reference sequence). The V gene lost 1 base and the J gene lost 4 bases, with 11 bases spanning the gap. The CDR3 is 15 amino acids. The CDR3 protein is CASSLVGGVYNEQFF. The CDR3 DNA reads TGTGCCAGCAGCTTAGTGGGGGGTGTGTACAATGAGCAGTTCTTC. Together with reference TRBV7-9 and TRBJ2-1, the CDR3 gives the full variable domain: DTGVSQNPRHKITKRGQNVTFRCDPISEHNRLYWYRQTLGQGPEFLTYFQNEAQLEKSRLLSDRFSAERPKGSFSTLEIQRTEQGDSAMYLCASSLVGGVYNEQFFGPGTRLTVL.

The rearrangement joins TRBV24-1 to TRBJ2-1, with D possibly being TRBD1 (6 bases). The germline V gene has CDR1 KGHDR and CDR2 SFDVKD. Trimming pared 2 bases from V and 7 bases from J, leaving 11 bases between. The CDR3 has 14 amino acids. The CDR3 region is CATSDYRVRNEQFF. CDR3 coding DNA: TGTGCCACCAGTGATTACAGGGTTAGGAATGAGCAGTTCTTC.

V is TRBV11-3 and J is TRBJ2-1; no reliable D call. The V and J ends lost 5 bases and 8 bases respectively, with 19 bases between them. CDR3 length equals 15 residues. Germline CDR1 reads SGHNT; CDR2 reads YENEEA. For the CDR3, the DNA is TGTGCCAGCAGCCCACCGGCTCCGCCTAAAGATGAGCAGTTCTTC. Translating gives CASSPPAPPKDEQFF.

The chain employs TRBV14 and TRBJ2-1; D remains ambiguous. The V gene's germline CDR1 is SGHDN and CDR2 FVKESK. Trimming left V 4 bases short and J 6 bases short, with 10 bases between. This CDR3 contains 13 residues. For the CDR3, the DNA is TGTGCCAGCAGCCTTAAACTCAGCAATGAGCAGTTCTTC. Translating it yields CASSLKLSNEQFF.

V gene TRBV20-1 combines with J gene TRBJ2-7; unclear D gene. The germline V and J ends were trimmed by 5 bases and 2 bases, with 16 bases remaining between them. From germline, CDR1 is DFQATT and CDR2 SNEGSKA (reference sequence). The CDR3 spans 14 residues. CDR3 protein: CSAPGSLFPYEQYF. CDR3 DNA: TGCAGTGCTCCTGGGTCCTTGTTCCCCTACGAGCAGTACTTC.

CDR3 amino acids: CASSPAPVREKLFF. In DNA form, the CDR3 reads TGTGCCAGCAGCCCCGCTCCAGTGAGGGAAAAACTGTTTTTT. This sequence joins TRBV12-3 or TRBV12-4 and TRBJ1-4; D gene ambiguous. V shed 6 bases and J shed 8 bases, with 16 bases lying between them. The CDR3 has 14 residues.

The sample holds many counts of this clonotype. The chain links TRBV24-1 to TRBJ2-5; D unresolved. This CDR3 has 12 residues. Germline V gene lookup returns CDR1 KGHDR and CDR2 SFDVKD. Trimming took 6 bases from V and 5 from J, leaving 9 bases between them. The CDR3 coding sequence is TGTGCCACCAGTCGGAGTGGGGAGACCCAGTACTTC. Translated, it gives CATSRSGETQYF.

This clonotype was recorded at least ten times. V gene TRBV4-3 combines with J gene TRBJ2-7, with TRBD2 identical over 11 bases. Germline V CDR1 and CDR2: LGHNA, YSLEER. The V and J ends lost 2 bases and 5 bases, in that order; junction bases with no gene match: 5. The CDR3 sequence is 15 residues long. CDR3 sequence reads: CASSQTSGSLHEQYF. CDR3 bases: TGCGCCAGCAGCCAAACTAGCGGGAGTCTCCACGAGCAGTACTTC.

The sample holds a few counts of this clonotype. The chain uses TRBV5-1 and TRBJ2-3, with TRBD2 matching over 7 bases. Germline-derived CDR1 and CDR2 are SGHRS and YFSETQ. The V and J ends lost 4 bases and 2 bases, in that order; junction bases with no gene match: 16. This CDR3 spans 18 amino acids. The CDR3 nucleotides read TGCGCCAGCAGCCCCTGGGGAGCTAGCGGATTACTCACAGATACGCAGTATTTT. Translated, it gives CASSPWGASGLLTDTQYF. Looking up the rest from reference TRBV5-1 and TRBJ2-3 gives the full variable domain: KAGVTQTPRYLIKTRGQQVTLSCSPISGHRSVSWYQQTPGQGLQFLFEYFSETQRNKGNFPGRFSGRQFSNSRSEMNVSTLELGDSALYLCASSPWGASGLLTDTQYFGPGTRLTVL.

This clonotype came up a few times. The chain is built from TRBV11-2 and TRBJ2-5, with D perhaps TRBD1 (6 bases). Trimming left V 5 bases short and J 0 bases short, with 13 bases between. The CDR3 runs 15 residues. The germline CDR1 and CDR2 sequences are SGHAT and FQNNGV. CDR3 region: CASSALQGHQETQYF. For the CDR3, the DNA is TGTGCCAGCAGCGCCCTACAGGGCCACCAAGAGACCCAGTACTTC.

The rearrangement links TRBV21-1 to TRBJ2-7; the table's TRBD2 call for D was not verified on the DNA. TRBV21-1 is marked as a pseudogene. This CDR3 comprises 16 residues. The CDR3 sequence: CASSSQTSGTVYEQYF. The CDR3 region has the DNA TGTGCCAGCAGCAGCCAGACTAGCGGGACCGTCTACGAGCAGTACTTC.

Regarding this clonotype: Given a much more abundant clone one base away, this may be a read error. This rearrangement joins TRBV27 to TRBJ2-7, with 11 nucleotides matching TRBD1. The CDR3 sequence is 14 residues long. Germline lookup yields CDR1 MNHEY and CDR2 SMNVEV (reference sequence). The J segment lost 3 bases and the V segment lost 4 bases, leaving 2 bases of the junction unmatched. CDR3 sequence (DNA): TGTGCCAGCAGTTCGGGACAGGGGGTCTACGAGCAGTACTTC. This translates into CASSSGQGVYEQYF.

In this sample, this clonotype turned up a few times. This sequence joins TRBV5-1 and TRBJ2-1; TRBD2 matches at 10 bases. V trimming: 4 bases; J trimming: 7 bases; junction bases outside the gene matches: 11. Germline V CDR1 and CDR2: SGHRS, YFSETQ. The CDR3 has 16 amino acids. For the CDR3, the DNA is TGCGCCAGCAGCCGGGTCGCTAGCGGGAGTATGAATGAGCAGTTCTTC. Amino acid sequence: CASSRVASGSMNEQFF.

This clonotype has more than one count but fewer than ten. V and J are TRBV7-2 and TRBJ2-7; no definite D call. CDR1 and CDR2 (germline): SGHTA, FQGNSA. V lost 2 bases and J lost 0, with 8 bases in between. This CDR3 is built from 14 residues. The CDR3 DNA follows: TGTGCCAGCAGCTTATGGACGGACTCCTACGAGCAGTACTTC. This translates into CASSLWTDSYEQYF.

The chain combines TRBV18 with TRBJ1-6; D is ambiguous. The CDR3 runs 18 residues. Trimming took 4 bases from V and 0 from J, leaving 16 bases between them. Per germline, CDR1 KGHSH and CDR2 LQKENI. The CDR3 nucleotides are TGTGCCAGCTCACTTCGGATCTCACCGAGCTCCTATAATTCACCCCTCCACTTT. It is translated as CASSLRISPSSYNSPLHF.

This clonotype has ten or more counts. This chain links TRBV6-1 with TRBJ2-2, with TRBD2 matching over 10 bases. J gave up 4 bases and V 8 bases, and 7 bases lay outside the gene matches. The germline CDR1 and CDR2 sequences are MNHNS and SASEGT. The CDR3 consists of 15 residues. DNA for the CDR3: TGTGCCAGCTCTAGCGGGAGATCTTTCACCGGGGAGCTGTTTTTT. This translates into CASSSGRSFTGELFF.

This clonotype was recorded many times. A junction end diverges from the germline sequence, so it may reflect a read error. The DNA of the CDR3 is TGCGCCAGCAGGGCCGGGACAGGTGAGATCTTC. It encodes CASRAGTGEIF. V usage is TRBV5-1 and J usage is TRBJ2-1; 8 positions match TRBD1. This CDR3 is 11 amino acids long. Germline CDR1 is SGHRS and CDR2 is YFSETQ.

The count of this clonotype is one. CDR3 bases: TGTGCCAGCAGTTACTTCGGACTAGCGGGTGGGGAGACCCAGTACTTC. Translation: CASSYFGLAGGETQYF. The chain links TRBV6-5 to TRBJ2-5; TRBD2 agrees at 11 bases. The V segment lost 1 base and the J segment 5 bases; nucleotides outside the gene matches: 6. Germline CDR1 is MNHEY and CDR2 is SVGAGI. This CDR3 comprises 16 residues.

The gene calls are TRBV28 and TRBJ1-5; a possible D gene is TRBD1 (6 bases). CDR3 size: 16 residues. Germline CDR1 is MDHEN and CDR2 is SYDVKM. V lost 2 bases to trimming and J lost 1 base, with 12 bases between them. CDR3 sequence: CASSLLGGPSNQPQHF. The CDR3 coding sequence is TGTGCCAGCAGTTTACTCGGGGGCCCCAGCAATCAGCCCCAGCATTTT.

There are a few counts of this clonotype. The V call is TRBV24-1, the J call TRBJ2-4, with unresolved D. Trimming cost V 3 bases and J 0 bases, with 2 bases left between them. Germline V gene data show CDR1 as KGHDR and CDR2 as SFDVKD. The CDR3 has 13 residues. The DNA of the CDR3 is TGTGCCACCAGTGATGGAGCCAAAAACATTCAGTACTTC. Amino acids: CATSDGAKNIQYF.

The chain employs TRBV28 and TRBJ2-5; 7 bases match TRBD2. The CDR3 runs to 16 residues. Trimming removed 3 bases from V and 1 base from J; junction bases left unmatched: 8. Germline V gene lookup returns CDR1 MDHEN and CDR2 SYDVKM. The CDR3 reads CASSFIPAGTQETQYF. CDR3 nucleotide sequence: TGTGCCAGCAGTTTCATCCCAGCGGGGACCCAAGAGACCCAGTACTTC. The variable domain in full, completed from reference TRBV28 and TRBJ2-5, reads DVKVTQSSRYLVKRTGEKVFLECVQDMDHENMFWYRQDPGLGLRLIYFSYDVKMKEKGDIPEGYSVSREKKERFSLILESASTNQTSMYLCASSFIPAGTQETQYFGPGTRLLVL.

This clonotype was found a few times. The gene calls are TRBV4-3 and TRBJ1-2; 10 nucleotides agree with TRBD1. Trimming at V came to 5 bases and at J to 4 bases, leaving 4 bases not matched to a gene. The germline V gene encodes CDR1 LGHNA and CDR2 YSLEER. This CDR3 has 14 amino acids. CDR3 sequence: CASSGDRGSYGYTF. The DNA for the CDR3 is TGCGCCAGCAGCGGGGACAGGGGCAGCTATGGCTACACCTTC.

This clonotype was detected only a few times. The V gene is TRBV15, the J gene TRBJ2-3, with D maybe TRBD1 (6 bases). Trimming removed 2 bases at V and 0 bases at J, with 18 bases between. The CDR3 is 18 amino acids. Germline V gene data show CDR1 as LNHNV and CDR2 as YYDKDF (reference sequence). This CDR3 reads CATSRRPLKGQSTDTQYF. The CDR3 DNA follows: TGTGCCACCAGCAGACGCCCCCTGAAAGGACAGAGCACAGATACGCAGTATTTT.

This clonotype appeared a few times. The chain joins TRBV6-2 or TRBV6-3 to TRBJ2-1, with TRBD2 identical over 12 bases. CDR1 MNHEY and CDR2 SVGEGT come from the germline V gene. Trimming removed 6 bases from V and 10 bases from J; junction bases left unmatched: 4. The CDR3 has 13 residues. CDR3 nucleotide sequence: TGTGCCAGCAGGATACTAGCGGGAGGCGAGCAGTTCTTC. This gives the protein CASRILAGGEQFF.

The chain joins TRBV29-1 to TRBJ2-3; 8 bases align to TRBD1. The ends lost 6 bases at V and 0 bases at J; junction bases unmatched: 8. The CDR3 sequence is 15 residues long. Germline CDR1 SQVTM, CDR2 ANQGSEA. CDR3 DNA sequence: TGCAGCGTAGCGGTGGGGACAGGAAGCACAGATACGCAGTATTTT. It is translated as CSVAVGTGSTDTQYF.

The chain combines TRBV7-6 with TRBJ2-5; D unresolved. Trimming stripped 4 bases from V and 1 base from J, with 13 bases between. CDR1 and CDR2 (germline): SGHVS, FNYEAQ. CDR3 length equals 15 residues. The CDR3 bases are TGTGCCAGCAGCTCATACCTAGGGCGCCAAGAGACCCAGTACTTC. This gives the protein CASSSYLGRQETQYF.

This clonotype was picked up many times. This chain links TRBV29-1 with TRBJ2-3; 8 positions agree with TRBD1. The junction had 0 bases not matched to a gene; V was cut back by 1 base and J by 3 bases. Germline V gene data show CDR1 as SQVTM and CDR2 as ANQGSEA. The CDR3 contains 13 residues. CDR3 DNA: TGCAGCGTTGAAGGACAGGGGACAGATACGCAGTATTTT. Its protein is CSVEGQGTDTQYF.

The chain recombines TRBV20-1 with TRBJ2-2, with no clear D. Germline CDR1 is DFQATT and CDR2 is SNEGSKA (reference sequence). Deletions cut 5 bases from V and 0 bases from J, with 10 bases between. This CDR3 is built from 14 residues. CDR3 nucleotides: TGCAGTGCTGAGACGGATACGAACACCGGGGAGCTGTTTTTT. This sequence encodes CSAETDTNTGELFF.